These 15 T cell receptor beta chains were all obtained from the same sample, sequenced in a study of cytomegalovirus exposure and HLA in healthy donors. PCR was performed using 60 Vbeta and 13 Jbeta primers. Repertoires were generated with immunoSEQ multiplex PCR, while TCRdb's copy carries only in-frame clones and drops some. The table shows some 190,000 clones, with 77% occurring only once. The sequencing sample was made of PBMCs. The receptors stem from a man younger than 35 in good health and CMV-seronegative.

This chain connects TRBV19 to TRBJ2-2, with TRBD1 identical over 10 bases. Germline CDR1 LNHDA, CDR2 SQIVND (reference sequence). The junction had 9 bases not matched to a gene; V was cut back by 9 bases and J by 5 bases. The CDR3 totals 15 residues. The CDR3 DNA reads TGTGCCAGCAACTCCCGGGACAGGGGAACCGGGGAGCTGTTTTTT. Protein: CASNSRDRGTGELFF.

V and J are TRBV9 and TRBJ2-7; 8 nucleotides line up with TRBD2. The CDR3 totals 13 residues. Germline V CDR1 and CDR2: SGDLS, YYNGEE. Trimming at V came to 2 bases and at J to 6 bases, leaving 4 bases not matched to a gene. CDR3 DNA: TGTGCCAGCAGCGTGAGCGGGACTAGCGAGCAGTACTTC. Translation: CASSVSGTSEQYF.

V gene TRBV19 combines with J gene TRBJ1-2; 10 bases align to TRBD1. After removal of 5 bases from V and 8 bases from J, the junction contained 8 bases not matched to a gene. CDR3 length: 14 residues. CDR1 LNHDA and CDR2 SQIVND come from the germline V gene (reference sequence). CDR3 in DNA: TGTGCCAGTAGTTCCGGGACAGGGGAAGGAGGCTACACCTTC. Its translation: CASSSGTGEGGYTF.

The rearrangement uses TRBV18 and TRBJ1-2, with TRBD1 matching 8 bases. There are 19 residues in the CDR3. V lost 3 bases, J lost 2 bases, and 17 bases stayed unmatched. Germline CDR1 and CDR2: KGHSH and LQKENI. The CDR3 DNA follows: TGTGCCAGCTCACCCACGCTAAAACAGGGGGGGACCACCAACTATGGCTACACCTTC. This encodes CASSPTLKQGGTTNYGYTF.

The genes are TRBV4-3 and TRBJ2-5; 10 bases match TRBD2. With 0 bases clipped from V and 5 bases from J, the junction kept 9 bases outside the gene matches. The germline CDR1 and CDR2 sequences are LGHNA and YSLEER. The CDR3 extends over 17 amino acids. The CDR3 DNA follows: TGCGCCAGCAGCCAAGAGTTAGCGGGGGGTCGGGGGGAGACCCAGTACTTC. Its translation: CASSQELAGGRGETQYF.

The chain uses TRBV4-1 and TRBJ1-1, with D possibly TRBD1 on 5 matching bases. This CDR3 region has 14 residues. V was pared by 1 base and J by 4 bases, with 10 bases between. CDR1 is MGHRA, CDR2 YSYEKL, per germline. CDR3 sequence reads: CASSQAAGSTEAFF. In nucleotides, the CDR3 is TGCGCCAGCAGCCAAGCGGCAGGGTCCACTGAAGCTTTCTTT.

This rearrangement joins TRBV30 to TRBJ2-3; D is ambiguous. The ends were cut back, 2 bases at V and 3 bases at J, with 6 bases in the middle. The germline gives CDR1 GTSNPN, CDR2 SVGIG (reference sequence). This CDR3 region has 12 residues. CDR3 protein: CAWSSGTDTQYF. DNA for the CDR3: TGTGCCTGGAGTTCCGGGACAGATACGCAGTATTTT.

The V call is TRBV6-1, the J call TRBJ2-7, with 10 positions matching TRBD2. This CDR3 is 15 amino acids long. Germline-derived CDR1 and CDR2 are MNHNS and SASEGT. Germline trimming cut 5 bases from V and 2 bases from J; bases unmatched to any gene: 6. The DNA for the CDR3 is TGTGCCAGCAGTAAACTAGCGGGATCTACCTACGAGCAGTACTTC. As protein: CASSKLAGSTYEQYF.

The chain recombines TRBV5-4 with TRBJ2-6; D remains unclear. The CDR3 is 13 residues long. Trimming left V 5 bases short and J 4 bases short, with 7 bases between. CDR1 is SGHNT, CDR2 YYREEE, per germline (reference sequence). CDR3 DNA: TGTGCCAGCAGGTTCGCGGGGGCCAACGTCCTGACTTTC. As protein: CASRFAGANVLTF.

The genes are TRBV4-1 and TRBJ2-3; 13 bases fit TRBD2. This CDR3 comprises 18 residues. Germline V gene data show CDR1 as MGHRA and CDR2 as YSYEKL. Trimming took 1 base from V and 2 from J; bases not matched to a gene: 6. CDR3 amino acids: CASSQGKGLAGTTDTQYF. The CDR3 DNA is TGCGCCAGCAGCCAAGGAAAGGGACTAGCGGGGACCACAGATACGCAGTATTTT.

The chain uses TRBV7-8 and TRBJ2-7; D is ambiguous. CDR3 length: 16 amino acids. V shed 2 bases and J shed 1 base, with 15 bases lying between them. Germline V lookup: CDR1 SGHVS, CDR2 FQNEAQ. This CDR3 reads CASSLRVTTESYEQYF. The DNA for the CDR3 is TGTGCCAGCAGCTTACGCGTGACAACGGAATCCTACGAGCAGTACTTC.

This clone occurred a few times. The chain has TRBV4-2 and TRBJ2-3; TRBD2 matches at 9 bases. CDR3 length equals 16 residues. V trimming: 0 bases; J trimming: 4 bases; junction bases outside the gene matches: 5. The germline V gene has CDR1 LGHNA and CDR2 YNFKEQ. The CDR3 loop reads CASSQERGGASDTQYF. Written as DNA, the CDR3 is TGTGCCAGCAGCCAAGAGCGCGGGGGGGCCTCAGATACGCAGTATTTT.

The chain links TRBV19 to TRBJ1-2; the match to TRBD1 covers 7 bases. The CDR3 is 14 residues long. J was trimmed by 5 bases and V by 7 bases; bases with no gene match: 10. The germline V gene has CDR1 LNHDA and CDR2 SQIVND (reference sequence). This CDR3 reads CASNRQGVQYGYTF. CDR3 bases: TGTGCCAGTAACAGACAGGGAGTACAGTATGGCTACACCTTC.

The chain combines TRBV9 with TRBJ2-5; 12 bases map to TRBD1. J gave up 5 bases and V 3 bases, and 8 bases lay outside the gene matches. Germline V lookup: CDR1 SGDLS, CDR2 YYNGEE. The CDR3 extends over 16 amino acids. CDR3 in DNA: TGTGCCAGCAGCGGACAGGGACAGGGGGCGCGTGAGACCCAGTACTTC. Translated: CASSGQGQGARETQYF.

The rearrangement joins TRBV27 to TRBJ2-1, with TRBD2 matching 8 bases. The ends lost 2 bases at V and 9 bases at J; junction bases unmatched: 9. The CDR3 loop spans 15 amino acids. Germline CDR1 and CDR2: MNHEY and SMNVEV (reference sequence). The CDR3 sequence: CASSLGAAGAVEQFF. The CDR3 DNA is TGTGCCAGCAGTTTAGGGGCAGCGGGAGCGGTTGAGCAGTTCTTC.